This T cell receptor beta chain emerged from a study of blood T cell repertoires in COVID-19. Whole-study context: Sites across the United States, Italy and Spain contributed samples from acute and convalescent COVID-19.

Sequenced by immunoSEQ multiplex PCR; TCRdb stores in-frame clones only, minus some. The repertoire holds tens of thousands of clones, with about 76% as singletons. Germline V CDR1 and CDR2: MNHEY, SMNVEV (reference sequence). With V trimmed by 6 bases and J by 4 bases, 4 bases remained unmatched. The CDR3 totals 13 residues. The TCR originated in a man older than 75 with acute or convalescent COVID-19. Material: peripheral blood. The rearrangement uses TRBV27 and TRBJ2-3, with 7 nucleotides matching TRBD1. The CDR3 DNA reads as TGTGCCAGCAGCCTCCAGGGGGCAGATACGCAGTATTTT. Its translation: CASSLQGADTQYF.